This T cell receptor beta chain is drawn from a study of early T cells in non-severe SARS-CoV-2 infection. J gave up 2 bases and V 5 bases, and 5 bases lay outside the gene matches. Germline values: CDR1 KGHSH, CDR2 LQKENI. This CDR3 is 14 amino acids long. TCRdb independently ran MiXCR on the 5' RACE reads; one entry per CDR3 protein. This sample has fewer than 100,000 distinct CDR3 sequences, with roughly 6% found just once. The receptor comes from an adult who was a healthcare worker with PCR-confirmed SARS-CoV-2 infection or an uninfected control (not recorded which). This chain uses TRBV18 with TRBJ2-7; the match to TRBD1 covers 8 bases. Sequencing was performed on whole blood. The DNA of the CDR3 is TGTGCCAGCTCATCCGGACAGGGCACCTACGAGCAGTACTTC. The encoded protein is CASSSGQGTYEQYF.